This T cell receptor beta chain was documented in a study of cytomegalovirus exposure and HLA in healthy donors. In the study overall: Out of 350 to 400 genotyped donors, roughly 80% belonged to the Caucasian-associated ancestry cluster.

The PCR ran on 60 Vbeta and 13 Jbeta primers. TCRdb's copy holds only in-frame clones and misses some; the assay was immunoSEQ multiplex PCR. This sample has 75,000 to 80,000 clones, with about 78% found just once. Study-wide points: The investigators catalogued some 150 TCR beta chains as cytomegalovirus-associated.

With regard to this clone: Its specificity is unknown.

CDR3 length: 15 residues. V shed 3 bases and J shed 5 bases, with 14 bases lying between them. CDR1 KGHSH and CDR2 LQKENI come from the germline V gene. Source material: PBMCs. The clonotype originates from a male donor in good health and CMV-seronegative. The chain joins TRBV18 to TRBJ2-1; maybe TRBD2 (5 bases). The chain's CDR3 is CASSPSTGRDNEQFF. The DNA of the CDR3 is TGTGCCAGCTCACCTTCGACGGGAAGGGACAATGAGCAGTTCTTC.